This is a list of T cell receptor beta chains from one sample in a study of Ad26.COV2.S vaccination and SARS-CoV-2 variants. The method was immunoSEQ multiplex PCR; TCRdb's version includes in-frame clones alone and lacks a portion of them. The sample consists of some 400,000 clones, approximately 91% of them appearing once. Specimen: peripheral blood, collected in a trial of Ad26.COV2.S vaccine versus placebo. All receptors come from a person between 18 and 65 years old who received the Ad26.COV2.S COVID-19 vaccine or a placebo. The CDR3 runs from the conserved cysteine through the conserved F or W. Each record gives: J gene, V gene, D gene, clone size, CDR3 DNA, CDR3 protein. The D gene is left open where the match is weak. Some rows have no size entry. The others give once, few or many, or a class for an expanded clone.

>TRBJ1-1|TRBV30|.|.
TGTGCCTGGACAGGGGTTAACACTGAAGCTTTCTTT
CAWTGVNTEAFF
>TRBJ1-5|TRBV19|.|few
TGTGCCGCAAGCGATCAGCCCCAGCATTTT
CAASDQPQHF
>TRBJ2-7|TRBV24-1|.|once
TGTGCCACCGCGGACAGCTACTACGAGCAGTACTTC
CATADSYYEQYF
>TRBJ1-2|TRBV3-1/TRBV3-2|.|.
TGTGCCAGCAGCCAGGCCATTAACTATGGCTACACCTTC
CASSQAINYGYTF
>TRBJ2-7|TRBV6-5|TRBD2|.
TGTGCCAGCTCGATAGCGGGCCCCGAGACCTACGAGCAGTACTTC
CASSIAGPETYEQYF
>TRBJ2-2|TRBV18|TRBD1|.
TGTGCCAGCTCACGACTGACAGGGTCCGGGGAGCTGTTTTTT
CASSRLTGSGELFF
>TRBJ1-3|TRBV4-1|.|.
TGCGCCAGCAGCCAAGAGGGGGTTGGAAACACCATATATTTT
CASSQEGVGNTIYF
>TRBJ1-2|TRBV11-3|.|few
TGTGCCAGCAGCTTAGCCCTATCGGGACAACCCTATGGCTACACCTTC
CASSLALSGQPYGYTF
>TRBJ2-6|TRBV6-2/TRBV6-3|.|few
TGTGCCAGCAGTTGGGACAACTCTGGGGCCAACGTCCTGACTTTC
CASSWDNSGANVLTF
>TRBJ2-3|TRBV19|TRBD2|few
TGTGCCAGTACCGGGGGGGGGATAGGCACAGATACGCAGTATTTT
CASTGGGIGTDTQYF
>TRBJ2-7|TRBV5-5|.|once
TGTGCCAGCAGCCTTTCCCCCGATGCGGGTCCCTACGAGCAGTACTTC
CASSLSPDAGPYEQYF
>TRBJ1-1|TRBV5-4|.|.
TGTGCCAGCAGGGGCGCAGGGTGGGGGAACACTGAAGCTTTCTTT
CASRGAGWGNTEAFF
>TRBJ1-6|TRBV7-8|.|.
TGTGCCAGCAGCTTATCTGGGAATTCACCCCTCCACTTT
CASSLSGNSPLHF
>TRBJ2-1|TRBV18|.|.
TGTGCCAGCTCACCGGGACTGCCCAATGAGCAGTTCTTC
CASSPGLPNEQFF
>TRBJ2-7|TRBV27|.|.
TGTGCCAGCAAAAAAACAGCCACCCCAGGCCACGAGCAGTACTTC
CASKKTATPGHEQYF
>TRBJ2-7|TRBV5-1|TRBD2|.
TGCGCCAGCAGCTTGGGGGCGGGAGGGTACGAGCAGTACTTC
CASSLGAGGYEQYF
>TRBJ2-7|TRBV7-8|TRBD1|once
TGTGCCAGCAGCTCCCGGGACAGACATTACGAGCAGTACTTC
CASSSRDRHYEQYF
>TRBJ1-2|TRBV2|.|.
TGTGCCAGCAGTGAGGTCGGGGGTGCCAACTATGGCTACACCTTC
CASSEVGGANYGYTF
>TRBJ2-7|TRBV28|.|.
TGTGCCAGCAACCCGAGCGGAGCGGCCTACGAGCAGTACTTC
CASNPSGAAYEQYF
>TRBJ2-3|TRBV14|TRBD2|.
TGTGCCAGCAGCCAAGAAAGCGGGAGAGATACGCAGTATTTT
CASSQESGRDTQYF
>TRBJ2-3|TRBV7-2|.|.
TGTGCCAGCAGCTCTCGCCCGGGGTCAACAGATACGCAGTATTTT
CASSSRPGSTDTQYF
>TRBJ2-2|TRBV29-1|.|.
TGCAGCGTTGAAGAAAAAAGCACCGGGGAGCTGTTTTTT
CSVEEKSTGELFF
>TRBJ2-3|TRBV28|TRBD2|.
TGTGCCAGCAGTGGGAGGCTTGGTTCTGGCGGGAGTGGCACAGATACGCAGTATTTT
CASSGRLGSGGSGTDTQYF
>TRBJ2-5|TRBV4-1|TRBD1|.
TGCGCCACCGGGCCAGGGACAGGAGGCGAGACCCAGTACTTC
CATGPGTGGETQYF
>TRBJ1-2|TRBV3-1/TRBV3-2|.|.
TGTGCCAGCAGCCCCCGGGGCCACAGATATGGCTACACCTTC
CASSPRGHRYGYTF
>TRBJ2-2|TRBV7-9|.|.
TGTGCCAGCAGCTTAGGGGAGACCGGGGAGCTGTTTTTT
CASSLGETGELFF
>TRBJ2-3|TRBV19|.|.
TGTGCCAGCGGTCGGGGTGCTAGCACAGATACGCAGTATTTT
CASGRGASTDTQYF
>TRBJ1-2|TRBV28|.|.
TGTGCCAGCAGTCCAGGGGTGGACTATGGCTACACCTTC
CASSPGVDYGYTF
>TRBJ1-5|TRBV28|.|.
TGTGCCAGCAGTTTTCCGGGGAACAATCAGCCCCAGCATTTT
CASSFPGNNQPQHF
>TRBJ1-2|TRBV3-1/TRBV3-2|.|few
TGTGCCACTCAGGGGTACTATGGCTACACCTTC
CATQGYYGYTF
>TRBJ2-7|TRBV28|.|.
TGTGCCAGCAGTTTTCTGGGGGGAGGATACGAGCAGTACTTC
CASSFLGGGYEQYF
>TRBJ1-2|TRBV10-3|.|.
TGTGCCAGTCGACAGATGGGGAACTATGGCTACACCTTC
CASRQMGNYGYTF
>TRBJ2-2|TRBV19|TRBD2|.
TGTGCCAGTAGTTTACTAGCGGGAGTGGGCACCGGGGAGCTGTTTTTT
CASSLLAGVGTGELFF
>TRBJ2-2|TRBV9|TRBD1|.
TGTGCCAGCAGCGTTCCTCAGGGGGCGGGGGAGCTGTTTTTT
CASSVPQGAGELFF
>TRBJ2-2|TRBV7-9|.|.
TGTGCCAGCAGCCCGATGGGAGGAGGAAGGAACACCGGGGAGCTGTTTTTT
CASSPMGGGRNTGELFF
>TRBJ2-7|TRBV11-2|.|.
TGTGCCAGCAGCTTTCCCGGTACCGACTACGAGCAGTACTTC
CASSFPGTDYEQYF
>TRBJ2-7|TRBV7-6|.|once
TGTGCCAGCAGCTTGTCCAGGGCCAAGGCGAGGGATCGGCGCTACGAGCAGTACTTC
CASSLSRAKARDRRYEQYF
>TRBJ1-4|TRBV29-1|TRBD1|.
TGCAGCGTTCTAGGACAGGGCGGAGAAAAACTGTTTTTT
CSVLGQGGEKLFF
>TRBJ1-1|TRBV5-6|.|.
TGTGCCAGCAGCAAAGCCCAGGCTGCTGCTTTCTTT
CASSKAQAAAFF
>TRBJ2-7|TRBV6-1|TRBD2|.
TGTGCCAGCAGTGAAAGGGACGGATGGACTAGCGGGGGACCCTACGAGCAGTACTTC
CASSERDGWTSGGPYEQYF
>TRBJ2-7|TRBV28|TRBD2|.
TGTGCCAGCAGCCCCGGGGGGGGAGCGGGAGTTTACGAGCAGTACTTC
CASSPGGGAGVYEQYF
>TRBJ1-2|TRBV7-2|TRBD1|.
TGTGCCAGCAGCCGCGACAGGGGGAACTATGGCTACACCTTC
CASSRDRGNYGYTF